The present entry profiles one TCR beta chain with its context. No antigen is known for it. No quality values exist for individual bases; no much larger clone is one base distant. The germline V end is reduced by 1 base and the J end by 6 bases; junction bases left unmatched: 7. The CDR3 contains 15 residues, cysteine and phenylalanine counted. Only the CDR3 DNA is retained, 45 bases long and in frame from the first base. Taken from the germline V gene (reference sequence), the CDR1 and CDR2 loops are SEHNR and FQNEAQ. TCRbeta CDR3 regions were amplified from genomic DNA by means of the immunoSEQ Assay, a bias-controlled multiplex PCR. The study's own analysis went as follows. The number of nucleated cells in each sample was estimated from the amplification of reference gene primers within the assay. Sequence reads were collapsed and filtered to measure the absolute abundance of every unique TCRbeta CDR3 rearrangement. For each sample, productive Simpson clonality was calculated as the square root of Simpson's diversity index over productive rearrangements. Sourced from immuneACCESS, this table was stored by TCRdb with only in-frame sequences that have V and J called. A share of the clones is absent; for the studies checked, an unresolved V gene accounts for under half, and the remainder has no known explanation. V and J calls and clone size are copied from that table; D and trimming were computed from the DNA. In all, the sample holds 95,000 to 100,000 clones, and 70% to 90% of those were seen once. The top ten hold more than 3.5% of the sample.

The data stem from a study of blood T cell repertoires in COVID-19 (dated by TCRdb to 2020 to 2021). With regard to the full study: Samples covering the acute and convalescent phases of COVID-19 were provided by collaborators in the United States, Italy and Spain. The material from the prospective study consisted of cDNA or gDNA derived from T cells, B-cell-depleted T cells, or PBMCs. Deeply sampled blood TCRbeta repertoires from subjects exposed to, actively infected with, or recovered from COVID-19 were included in the dataset. The repertoires were released in a freely available public database meant as a resource for research on the immune response to SARS-CoV-2. Samples were obtained from the ongoing ImmuneRACE study (first 160 participants) and from 1,254 subjects provided by 6 global collaborators. A de-identified subject ID, COVID-19 status, age in years and sex were almost always included in the sample metadata. Where available, HLA class I and class II types were taken from metadata supplied by the sample provider and were not determined by assay-based typing.

Paper-wide results and their limitations: The amount of clinical and demographic metadata varied by source and participant and was provided uncurated.

In Seattle, one collaborating source enrolled patients while the infection was active and tracked those patients longitudinally over the course of disease. Collaborating institutions collected whole blood in K2EDTA tubes following their own protocols. For TCRbeta analysis, collaborators shipped samples as frozen whole blood, isolated PBMCs, or DNA extracted from either of those sample types. The chain employs TRBV7-9 and TRBJ1-1; TRBD1 agrees with 8 junctional bases. The receptor was isolated from a human donor with COVID-19, enrolled during active disease. The donor label of this sample is uncertain. What was sequenced was peripheral blood. In nucleotides, the sequence is TGTGCCAGCAGCTTAGACCGGACAGGGAAACCTGAAGCTTTCTTT. The encoded protein is CASSLDRTGKPEAFF.